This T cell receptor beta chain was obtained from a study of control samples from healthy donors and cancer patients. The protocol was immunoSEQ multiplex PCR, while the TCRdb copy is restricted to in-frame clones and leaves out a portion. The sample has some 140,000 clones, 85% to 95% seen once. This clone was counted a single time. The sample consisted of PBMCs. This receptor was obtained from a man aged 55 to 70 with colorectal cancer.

The CDR3 sequence: CASSSQGYGANVLTF. CDR3 nucleotide sequence: TGTGCCAGCAGCTCTCAGGGTTATGGGGCCAACGTCCTGACTTTC. V gene TRBV7-8 combines with J gene TRBJ2-6; maybe TRBD1 (5 bases). The CDR3 runs to 15 residues. The germline CDR1 and CDR2 sequences are SGHVS and FQNEAQ. The V end lost 4 bases, the J end lost 3 bases, and 10 bases lay between the germline ends.